This T cell receptor (beta chain) was recovered during a study of T cell repertoires in cytomegalovirus infection. The CDR3 loop spans 16 amino acids. Germline V gives CDR1 MNHEY, CDR2 SVGAGI. With 8 bases removed from V and 3 bases from J, the gap between germline ends came to 22 bases. One entry per CDR3 protein results from TCRdb running MiXCR on the reads. The sample holds some 700,000 distinct CDR3 sequences, 30% to 40% seen once. Concerning this clonotype itself: Antigen unknown.

The sample consisted of cultured PBMCs, taken from culture after CMV antigen stimulation. This TCR derives from a human donor in good health (CMV status not recorded). Some clones in this sample may be carry-over from other donors' samples. The chain combines TRBV6-5 with TRBJ2-5; D perhaps matches TRBD1 (6 bases). CDR3 region: CASHPGLAKGEETQYF. The CDR3 DNA follows: TGTGCCAGCCATCCCGGACTCGCCAAGGGGGAAGAGACCCAGTACTTC.